This T cell receptor beta chain was sequenced for a study of CD8+ T cells in alopecia areata. For the study at large: For 6 to 18 months, tofacitinib was taken, and 6 months off drug followed.

Treatment indicated: oral pan-JAK inhibitor, 5-10 mg twice daily. The study's findings and limits: Unlike in mice, where it was clearer, TCR sharing across patients was less clear, possibly HLA-related.

The ends were cut back, 5 bases at V and 5 bases at J, with 18 bases in the middle. Germline V gives CDR1 MNHEY, CDR2 SVGAGI. The CDR3 sequence is 15 residues long. cDNA serving as the sequencing template came from extracted, reverse transcribed RNA. Profiled with immunoSEQ multiplex PCR; TCRdb holds only in-frame clones, not every one. The data contain approximately 200,000 clones, 60% of them singletons. Turning to this clone: What it binds is unknown.

The material sequenced was CD4+ T cells sorted from blood, taken at week 4, from a patient treated with tofacitinib. The sequence was obtained from a human donor with alopecia areata. The chain uses TRBV6-5 and TRBJ2-5; TRBD1 or TRBD2 may be the D gene (5 bases each). The CDR3 DNA sequence: TGTGCCAGCAGTCGCCAGCTAGGGACCCCGGAGACCCAGTACTTC. Translation gives CASSRQLGTPETQYF.